Included here is one T cell receptor (beta chain) sequence, with context. This sample was included in a study of control samples from healthy donors and cancer patients. V lost 5 bases to trimming and J lost 0 bases; unmatched junction nucleotides: 5. The CDR3 contains 16 residues. The V gene's germline CDR1 is SGHAT and CDR2 FQNNGV. Sequencing was performed with immunoSEQ multiplex PCR; in TCRdb, only in-frame clones are kept and a portion is missing. The sample has 150,000 to 200,000 clones; approximately 86% are singletons. The chain is built from TRBV11-2 and TRBJ2-1; 9 bases are a match to TRBD2. Sequencing input: blood. This receptor was taken from a woman in her twenties or thirties in good health. The CDR3 sequence: CASSKFSGSSYNEQFF. The CDR3 region has the DNA TGTGCCAGCAGCAAGTTTAGCGGGAGCTCCTACAATGAGCAGTTCTTC.